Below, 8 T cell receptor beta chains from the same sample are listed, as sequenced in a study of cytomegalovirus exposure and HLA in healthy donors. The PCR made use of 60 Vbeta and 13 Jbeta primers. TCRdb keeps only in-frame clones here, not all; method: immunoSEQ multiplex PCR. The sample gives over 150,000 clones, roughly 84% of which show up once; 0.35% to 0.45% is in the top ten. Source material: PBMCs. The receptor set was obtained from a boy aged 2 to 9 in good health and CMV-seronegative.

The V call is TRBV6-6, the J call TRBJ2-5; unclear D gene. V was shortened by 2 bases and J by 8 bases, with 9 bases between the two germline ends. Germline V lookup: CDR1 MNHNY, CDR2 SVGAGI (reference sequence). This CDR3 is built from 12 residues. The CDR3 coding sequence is TGTGCCAGCAGTTACGACGCAGGTACCCAGTACTTC. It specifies CASSYDAGTQYF.

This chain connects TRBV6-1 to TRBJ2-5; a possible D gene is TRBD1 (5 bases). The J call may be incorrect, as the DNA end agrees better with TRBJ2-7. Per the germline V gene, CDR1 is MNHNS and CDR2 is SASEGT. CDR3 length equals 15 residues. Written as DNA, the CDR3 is TGTGCCAGCAGTCCCCGGACAACTAACTCCTACGAGCAGTACTTC. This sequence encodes CASSPRTTNSYEQYF.

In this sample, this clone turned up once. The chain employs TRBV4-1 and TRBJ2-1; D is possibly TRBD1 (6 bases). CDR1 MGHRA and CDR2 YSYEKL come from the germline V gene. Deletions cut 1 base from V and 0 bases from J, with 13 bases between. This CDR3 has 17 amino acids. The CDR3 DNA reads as TGCGCCAGCAGCCAAGTCTTAAGGGGGAGCTCCTACAATGAGCAGTTCTTC. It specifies CASSQVLRGSSYNEQFF.

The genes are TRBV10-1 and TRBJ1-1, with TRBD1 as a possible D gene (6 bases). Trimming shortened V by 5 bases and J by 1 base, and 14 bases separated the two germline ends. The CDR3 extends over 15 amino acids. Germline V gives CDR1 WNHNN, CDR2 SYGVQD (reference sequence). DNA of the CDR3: TGCGCCAGCAGTTTTCAGGGACACCCGAACACTGAAGCTTTCTTT. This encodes CASSFQGHPNTEAFF.

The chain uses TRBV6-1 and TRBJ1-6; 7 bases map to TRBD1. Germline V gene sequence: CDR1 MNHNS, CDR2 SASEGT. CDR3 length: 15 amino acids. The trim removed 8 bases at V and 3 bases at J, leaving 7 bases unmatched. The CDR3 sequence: CASGDSPFYNSPLHF. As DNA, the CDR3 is TGTGCCAGCGGGGACAGCCCGTTCTATAATTCACCCCTCCACTTT.

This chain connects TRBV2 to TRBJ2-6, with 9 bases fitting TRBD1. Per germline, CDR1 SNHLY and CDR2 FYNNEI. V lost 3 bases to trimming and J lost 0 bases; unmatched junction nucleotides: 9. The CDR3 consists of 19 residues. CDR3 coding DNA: TGTGCCAGCAGTGAGTTGCGGGACAGGGTACTCTCTGGGGCCAACGTCCTGACTTTC. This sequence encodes CASSELRDRVLSGANVLTF. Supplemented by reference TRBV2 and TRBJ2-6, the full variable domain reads EPEVTQTPSHQVTQMGQEVILRCVPISNHLYFYWYRQILGQKVEFLVSFYNNEISEKSEIFDDQFSVERPDGSNFTLKIRSTKLEDSAMYFCASSELRDRVLSGANVLTFGAGSRLTVL.

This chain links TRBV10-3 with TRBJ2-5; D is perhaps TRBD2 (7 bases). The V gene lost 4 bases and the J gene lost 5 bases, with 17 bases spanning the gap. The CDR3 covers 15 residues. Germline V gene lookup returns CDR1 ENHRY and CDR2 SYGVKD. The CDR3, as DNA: TGTGCCATCAGTGGTAAAGAGGGGGGAGGGGAGACCCAGTACTTC. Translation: CAISGKEGGGETQYF.

CDR3 nucleotides: TGTGCCAGCAGTGAAGCGGGGGCTTCCTACCGGGGCTACACCTTC. Translated, it gives CASSEAGASYRGYTF. The genes are TRBV6-1 and TRBJ1-2, with D tentatively TRBD1 (6 bases). V shed 0 bases and J shed 8 bases, with 16 bases lying between them. The CDR3 is 15 residues long. Germline values: CDR1 MNHNS, CDR2 SASEGT.